This entry lists 32 T cell receptor beta chains sequenced from one sample in a study of T cell repertoires in aging, cancer and after chemotherapy. TCR beta rearrangements were amplified from peripheral blood genomic DNA. Multiplex touch-down PCR with TRB-A/B primers amplified rearranged V-D-J TRB sequences. TCRdb reprocessed the multiplex PCR reads via MiXCR and lists one record per CDR3 protein. The profile covers approximately 3,000 distinct CDR3 sequences, with about 24% appearing a single time and just under 9% taken by the ten largest. The sample comprised blood. These receptors were taken from a human donor with a solid tumor.

This clonotype was counted a few times. The chain is built from TRBV6-2 or TRBV6-3 and TRBJ2-3; unclear D gene. Germline V CDR1 and CDR2: MNHEY, SVGEGT. Trimming cost V 3 bases and J 7 bases, with 5 bases left between them. The CDR3 totals 11 residues. CDR3 in DNA: TGTGCCAGCAGTTATGGTAATACGCAGTATTTT. This encodes CASSYGNTQYF.

The J gene is TRBJ1-1, the V gene TRBV6-6; TRBD1 agrees at 7 bases. The V segment lost 5 bases and the J segment 3 bases; nucleotides outside the gene matches: 15. The CDR3 has 17 residues. CDR1 is MNHNY, CDR2 SVGAGI, per germline (reference sequence). The CDR3 region is CASSPGGRGPGDTEAFF. The CDR3 region has the DNA TGTGCCAGCAGTCCAGGGGGTCGGGGGCCCGGGGACACTGAAGCTTTCTTT.

V and J are TRBV5-4 and TRBJ2-7; 7 positions agree with TRBD1. The germline CDR1 and CDR2 sequences are SGHNT and YYREEE (reference sequence). The CDR3 spans 14 residues. Unmatched junction bases numbered 10, after V lost 4 bases and J lost 6 bases. CDR3: CASSKPDRVGEQYF. DNA for the CDR3: TGTGCCAGCAGCAAACCCGACAGGGTCGGCGAGCAGTACTTC. Full variable domain (remainder filled in from reference TRBV5-4 and TRBJ2-7): ETGVTQSPTHLIKTRGQQVTLRCSSQSGHNTVSWYQQALGQGPQFIFQYYREEENGRGNFPPRFSGLQFPNYSSELNVNALELDDSALYLCASSKPDRVGEQYFGPGTRLTVT.

By sample fraction, this clonotype is large. V gene TRBV29-1 combines with J gene TRBJ2-7, with D unclear. Germline V gives CDR1 SQVTM, CDR2 ANQGSEA. V dropped 4 bases and J dropped 6 bases, with 16 bases sitting between them. The CDR3 runs to 13 residues. In DNA form, the CDR3 reads TGCAGCGTTGTTCACGCCTCGGCCCGCGAGCAGTACTTC. Protein sequence: CSVVHASAREQYF.

V and J are TRBV5-4 and TRBJ1-2, with 8 bases matching TRBD1. The germline V gene has CDR1 SGHNT and CDR2 YYREEE (reference sequence). V trimming: 1 base; J trimming: 8 bases; junction bases outside the gene matches: 7. CDR3 length: 14 residues. DNA of the CDR3: TGTGCCAGCAGCTTGCCCCGACAGGGGAAAGGCTACACCTTC. Its protein is CASSLPRQGKGYTF.

V and J are TRBV24-1 and TRBJ2-1; 7 bases line up with TRBD2. V gave up 5 bases and J gave up 6 bases; unmatched junction bases: 9. Germline loops: CDR1 KGHDR, CDR2 SFDVKD. The CDR3 loop spans 15 amino acids. Here the CDR3 reads CATSAGRERSNEQFF. CDR3 bases: TGTGCCACCAGTGCCGGGCGGGAGAGGTCCAATGAGCAGTTCTTC.

The chain combines TRBV4-3 with TRBJ1-2; D gene unclear. The CDR3 is 15 amino acids. In germline, CDR1 is LGHNA, CDR2 YSLEER. V was shortened by 1 base and J by 3 bases, with 12 bases between the two germline ends. In DNA form, the CDR3 reads TGCGCCAGCAGCCAAGCGGGGAGGGCCGACTATGGCTACACCTTC. It translates to CASSQAGRADYGYTF.

With regard to this clonotype: Possible read error: a much larger clone is one base away. The chain recombines TRBV6-5 with TRBJ1-2; possible D gene TRBD1, 5 bases. Looked up from germline, CDR1 is MNHEY and CDR2 is SVGAGI. The CDR3 is 15 residues long. The CDR3 bases are TGTGACAGCAGGGCCAGACACGGCGGGATTTATGGCTACACCTTC. Its protein is CDSRARHGGIYGYTF.

CDR3 in DNA: TGTGCCACCAGCAGGGAATTCTACGAGCAGTACTTC. Protein product: CATSREFYEQYF. The V call is TRBV15, the J call TRBJ2-7; D ambiguous. V lost 3 bases and J lost 3, with 6 bases in between. The length of the CDR3 is 12 residues. Germline loops: CDR1 LNHNV, CDR2 YYDKDF (reference sequence).

As to this clonotype: A much bigger clone sits one base away, suggesting this may be a read error. V is TRBV30 and J is TRBJ1-5; TRBD1 matches at 8 bases. The CDR3 length is 13 residues. Germline trimming cut 4 bases from V and 8 bases from J; bases unmatched to any gene: 7. Germline V gene sequence: CDR1 GTSNPN, CDR2 SVGIG (reference sequence). CDR3 sequence reads: CAWNTGGNKPQHF. The CDR3 DNA follows: TGTGCCTGGAATACAGGGGGAAATAAGCCCCAGCATTTT.

By share, this clonotype ranks as medium-sized. This sequence joins TRBV5-5 and TRBJ2-7; a possible D gene is TRBD2 (6 bases). The germline gives CDR1 SGHKS, CDR2 YYEKEE (reference sequence). There are 16 residues in the CDR3. The germline V and J ends were trimmed by 4 bases and 2 bases, with 19 bases remaining between them. CDR3 nucleotides: TGTGCCAGCAGCATCCCTTTAGGGCGGGGCGCCTACGAGCAGTACTTC. Its translation is CASSIPLGRGAYEQYF.

This clonotype was found a few times. This sequence joins TRBV7-9 and TRBJ1-1; D unclear. CDR3 length: 15 amino acids. CDR1 is SEHNR and CDR2 is FQNEAQ in the germline V gene (reference sequence). V lost 2 bases, J lost 1 base, and 11 bases lay in between. CDR3: CASSLIGLRNTEAFF. The CDR3 DNA follows: TGTGCCAGCAGCTTAATCGGACTCAGGAACACTGAAGCTTTCTTT. The whole variable domain, remainder taken from reference TRBV7-9 and TRBJ1-1, is DTGVSQNPRHKITKRGQNVTFRCDPISEHNRLYWYRQTLGQGPEFLTYFQNEAQLEKSRLLSDRFSAERPKGSFSTLEIQRTEQGDSAMYLCASSLIGLRNTEAFFGQGTRLTVV.

The chain is built from TRBV7-3 and TRBJ2-6; D possibly corresponds to TRBD2 (7 bases). V lost 4 bases to trimming and J lost 2 bases, with 12 bases between them. CDR1 SGHTA and CDR2 FQGTGA come from the germline V gene. This CDR3 is built from 16 residues. CDR3 coding DNA: TGTGCCAGCAGCTCCAAAGGGGGGGCTGGGGCCAACGTCCTGACTTTC. Amino acid sequence: CASSSKGGAGANVLTF. Together with reference TRBV7-3 and TRBJ2-6, the CDR3 gives the full variable domain: GAGVSQTPSNKVTEKGKYVELRCDPISGHTALYWYRQSLGQGPEFLIYFQGTGAADDSGLPNDRFFAVRPEGSVSTLKIQRTERGDSAVYLCASSSKGGAGANVLTFGAGSRLTVL.

This clonotype was recorded once. The chain carries TRBV6-5 and TRBJ1-1; D is undetermined. Germline lookup yields CDR1 MNHEY and CDR2 SVGAGI. The CDR3 spans 13 residues. V lost 6 bases, J lost 1 base, and 9 bases lay in between. CDR3 bases: TGTGCCAGCAGAGAATACACGAACACTGAAGCTTTCTTT. Its translation: CASREYTNTEAFF.

This chain connects TRBV2 to TRBJ1-2, with D unresolved. The CDR3 has 11 amino acids. V was cut by 5 bases and J by 8 bases, with 9 bases left in between. CDR1 and CDR2 (germline): SNHLY, FYNNEI. The CDR3 protein is CASSSRLGYTF. For the CDR3, the DNA is TGTGCCAGCAGTAGCAGACTCGGCTACACCTTC. Full variable domain (outside the CDR3, taken from reference TRBV2 and TRBJ1-2): EPEVTQTPSHQVTQMGQEVILRCVPISNHLYFYWYRQILGQKVEFLVSFYNNEISEKSEIFDDQFSVERPDGSNFTLKIRSTKLEDSAMYFCASSSRLGYTFGSGTRLTVV.

The gene calls are TRBV12-3 or TRBV12-4 and TRBJ1-6, with a weak D call TRBD1 (5 bases). The CDR3 has 15 residues. V was shortened by 1 base and J by 8 bases, with 12 bases between the two germline ends. CDR3 sequence: CASSLEGQGDSPLHF. In DNA form, the CDR3 reads TGTGCCAGCAGTTTAGAGGGGCAGGGAGATTCACCCCTCCACTTT.

The chain combines TRBV5-6 with TRBJ2-1; 9 bases are a match to TRBD1. J lost 12 bases, V lost 4 bases, and 14 bases had no gene match. CDR1 is SGHDT and CDR2 is YYEEEE in the germline V gene. The length of the CDR3 is 15 residues. The CDR3 DNA reads TGTGCCAGCAGCCGTGGGACAGGGAAATTCTCTGGGCAGTTCTTC. Its translation: CASSRGTGKFSGQFF.

The chain joins TRBV6-2 or TRBV6-3 to TRBJ1-5; D perhaps matches TRBD1 (6 bases). CDR1 and CDR2 (germline): MNHEY, SVGEGT. Trimming shortened V by 6 bases and J by 8 bases, and 14 bases separated the two germline ends. The CDR3 is 13 residues long. CDR3 in amino acids: CASREPGEKPQHF. Here the CDR3 DNA reads TGTGCCAGCAGGGAGCCAGGGGAAAAGCCCCAGCATTTT.

The rearrangement joins TRBV20-1 to TRBJ1-2, with D maybe TRBD1 (5 bases). The CDR3 covers 16 residues. Germline loops: CDR1 DFQATT, CDR2 SNEGSKA (reference sequence). V was trimmed by 3 bases and J by 7 bases, leaving 24 bases between them. The DNA for the CDR3 is TGCAGTGCTAGGGTGACAGTGGGAAATATGATCTCTGGCTACACCTTC. Protein sequence: CSARVTVGNMISGYTF.

This clonotype showed up just a few times. This chain links TRBV20-1 with TRBJ2-7; D remains unclear. V was trimmed by 2 bases and J by 3 bases, leaving 11 bases between them. This CDR3 region has 13 residues. Germline CDR1 DFQATT, CDR2 SNEGSKA (reference sequence). As DNA, the CDR3 is TGCAGTGCTAGATGGCTTTCGGGCTACGAGCAGTACTTC. It codes for CSARWLSGYEQYF.

Within the sample, this clonotype is medium-sized. The rearrangement joins TRBV30 to TRBJ2-5, with D possibly being TRBD1 (5 bases). Germline V gives CDR1 GTSNPN, CDR2 SVGIG (reference sequence). The germline V and J ends were trimmed by 3 bases and 5 bases, with 10 bases remaining between them. This CDR3 contains 12 residues. The CDR3 nucleotides are TGTGCCTGGAGGGGGCTGGGGGAGACCCAGTACTTC. As protein: CAWRGLGETQYF.

Judged by abundance, this clonotype is large. The CDR3 nucleotides are TGTGCCTGGAGTGTGCCCGGTGGTGGGTGGCGCTACACCTTC. It codes for CAWSVPGGGWRYTF. The rearrangement links TRBV30 to TRBJ1-2; D gene unclear. V was pared by 0 bases and J by 9 bases, with 17 bases between. The CDR3 is made up of 14 amino acids. In germline, CDR1 is GTSNPN, CDR2 SVGIG (reference sequence).

The V and J genes are TRBV7-9 and TRBJ1-2; TRBD1 is a possible D gene (6 bases). CDR3 size: 15 residues. Trimming pared 1 base from V and 6 bases from J, leaving 15 bases between. CDR1 SEHNR and CDR2 FQNEAQ come from the germline V gene (reference sequence). The CDR3 region has the DNA TGTGCCAGCAGCTTAGGGGGCAGGGGAGTGGATGGCTACACCTTC. Amino acids: CASSLGGRGVDGYTF.

The chain employs TRBV5-1 and TRBJ1-5; no clear D. CDR1 is SGHRS, CDR2 YFSETQ, per germline. Trimming took off 1 base at V and 0 bases at J, with 8 bases between the two ends. This CDR3 comprises 15 residues. In DNA form, the CDR3 reads TGCGCCAGCAGCTTGAACGGTCATAGCAATCAGCCCCAGCATTTT. Its protein is CASSLNGHSNQPQHF. The complete variable domain, with remaining parts taken from reference TRBV5-1 and TRBJ1-5, reads KAGVTQTPRYLIKTRGQQVTLSCSPISGHRSVSWYQQTPGQGLQFLFEYFSETQRNKGNFPGRFSGRQFSNSRSEMNVSTLELGDSALYLCASSLNGHSNQPQHFGDGTRLSIL.

The chain uses TRBV19 and TRBJ2-7; tentatively, D is TRBD1 (7 bases). CDR1 is LNHDA and CDR2 is SQIVND in the germline V gene (reference sequence). The CDR3 contains 15 residues. The V and J ends lost 7 bases and 0 bases respectively, with 16 bases between them. CDR3 nucleotides: TGTGCCAGTACTCCGACTAGGGGGCCCTCCTACGAGCAGTACTTC. Its translation is CASTPTRGPSYEQYF.

The gene calls are TRBV20-1 and TRBJ1-1; D perhaps matches TRBD1 (5 bases). In germline, CDR1 is DFQATT, CDR2 SNEGSKA (reference sequence). Trimming shortened V by 6 bases and J by 1 base, and 9 bases separated the two germline ends. The CDR3 is 12 residues long. CDR3 bases: TGCAGTGCCTCGGGGGGGAACACTGAAGCTTTCTTT. Its translation is CSASGGNTEAFF.

This clonotype has only a few counts. The chain joins TRBV7-2 to TRBJ2-1; D not resolved. The germline V gene has CDR1 SGHTA and CDR2 FQGNSA. The V end lost 3 bases, the J end lost 5 bases, and 8 bases lay between the germline ends. There are 13 residues in the CDR3. The CDR3 DNA reads as TGTGCCAGCAGCTTCCCCGGAAACAATGAGCAGTTCTTC. Translating gives CASSFPGNNEQFF.

V and J are TRBV12-3 or TRBV12-4 and TRBJ2-2; D gene ambiguous. Trimming cost V 5 bases and J 8 bases, with 9 bases left between them. The CDR3 extends over 12 amino acids. The CDR3 sequence is CASSTFGGELFF. The CDR3 DNA is TGTGCCAGCAGTACCTTTGGGGGGGAGCTGTTTTTT.

Concerning this clonotype: This may arise from a read error, as a much more abundant clone is one base away. The genes are TRBV15 and TRBJ2-7, with a tentative D call TRBD2 (6 bases). Germline V gene lookup returns CDR1 LNHNV and CDR2 YYDKDF (reference sequence). The CDR3 is 15 amino acids. Trimming shortened V by 1 base and J by 7 bases, and 17 bases separated the two germline ends. CDR3 region: CATSRGTSGCSEQYF. The CDR3 bases are TGTGCCACCAGCAGAGGGACCAGCGGGTGTAGTGAGCAGTACTTC.

This clonotype turned up a few times. This chain links TRBV20-1 with TRBJ1-1; D is unclear. The CDR3 spans 14 residues. The germline V and J ends were trimmed by 6 bases and 1 base, with 15 bases remaining between them. Per germline, CDR1 DFQATT and CDR2 SNEGSKA (reference sequence). The CDR3 protein is CSAREAVKNTEAFF. In DNA form, the CDR3 reads TGCAGTGCGAGGGAGGCAGTTAAGAACACTGAAGCTTTCTTT.

By its share, this clonotype is medium-sized (0.01 to 0.1%). The CDR3 coding sequence is TGTGCCAGCAGTGCCCGGGACAGGGGACCCTACGAGCAGTACTTC. Translating gives CASSARDRGPYEQYF. V gene TRBV6-1 combines with J gene TRBJ2-7, with TRBD1 matching 10 bases. CDR3 size: 15 residues. Unmatched junction bases numbered 5, after V lost 4 bases and J lost 2 bases. Germline CDR1 is MNHNS and CDR2 is SASEGT.

With regard to this clonotype: A clone one base away is much larger, so this may be a read error. The chain recombines TRBV6-1 with TRBJ2-7; no clear D. This CDR3 contains 11 residues. The germline gives CDR1 MNHNS, CDR2 SASEGT. CDR3 amino acids: CASTERYEQYF. The CDR3 nucleotides are TGTGCCAGCACTGAACGTTACGAGCAGTACTTC.